These T cell receptor beta chains were read from a single sample in a study of response to subunit inactivated influenza vaccine. TCRdb re-called the RT-PCR reads through MiXCR, storing one row per CDR3 protein. The sample consists of hundreds of thousands of distinct CDR3 sequences, roughly 14% of them appearing once. The starting material was PBMCs from blood, obtained roughly 13 days after vaccination. The receptor set was obtained from a man aged 50-60 years who received an inactivated influenza vaccine. The conserved cysteine and the conserved F or W are not part of the CDR3 here. A D gene is named only where the DNA matches it firmly.

>TRBV12-3/TRBV12-4|TRBD1|TRBJ1-5
ASSQGGEQPQH
>TRBV2|-|TRBJ2-7
ASSEGPSEIEQY
>TRBV5-1|TRBD1|TRBJ1-2
ASNPTGGKNYGYT
>TRBV20-1|TRBD2|TRBJ2-3
SARVLAGSQKDTQY
>TRBV20-1|-|TRBJ2-7
SAREITSWYEQY
>TRBV7-8|-|TRBJ1-4
ASSLRFREGKLF
>TRBV4-3|TRBD2|TRBJ2-1
ASSQSGLASSYNEQF
>TRBV12-3/TRBV12-4|-|TRBJ1-5
ASTLGWNQPQH
>TRBV28|TRBD2|TRBJ2-1
ASSLGREIYNEQF
>TRBV3-1|-|TRBJ1-4
ASSSTWKLF
>TRBV10-3|-|TRBJ2-5
AISGAGDPPGTQY
>TRBV20-1|TRBD1|TRBJ2-2
SASRTGRAIGAGELF
>TRBV5-1|TRBD1|TRBJ2-2
ASSIITGQGGTGELF
>TRBV7-8|-|TRBJ2-2
ASSTPWRLNTGELF
>TRBV6-1|-|TRBJ1-1
ASRAGDGVTEAF
>TRBV15|TRBD1|TRBJ2-7
ATSGGPTGGPYEQY
>TRBV10-1|-|TRBJ2-7
ASSEGDGSYEQY
>TRBV15|-|TRBJ2-5
ATSRKSSRVGETQY
>TRBV20-1|TRBD1|TRBJ1-1
SALDRLNTEAF
>TRBV3-1|-|TRBJ2-1
ASSQAGGRTYNEQF
>TRBV7-9|-|TRBJ1-1
ASSAGTTNTEAF
>TRBV29-1|-|TRBJ2-2
SFKVRATGELF
>TRBV7-8|TRBD1|TRBJ2-5
ASSLDRAQETQY
>TRBV5-1|TRBD1|TRBJ2-1
ASSYNRGPWDEQF
>TRBV27|-|TRBJ2-7
ASSLRGQAHSYEQY
>TRBV12-3/TRBV12-4|TRBD1|TRBJ2-7
ASRSTGGNYEQY
>TRBV27|TRBD1|TRBJ1-5
ASSHFGTVNQPQH
>TRBV15|-|TRBJ2-5
ATSLGGHQETQY
>TRBV7-8|-|TRBJ1-1
ASSLEAGTRGEAF
>TRBV20-1|TRBD2|TRBJ2-7
SATSGTATSGRAFGEQY
>TRBV7-2|-|TRBJ2-2
ASTPANRAGELF
>TRBV20-1|-|TRBJ2-5
SARAGPVWETQY
>TRBV24-1|-|TRBJ2-1
ATSDSVPSSYNEQF
>TRBV7-8|TRBD1|TRBJ2-7
ASSWGDRGTHEQY
>TRBV29-1|-|TRBJ2-5
SVGPGRETQY
>TRBV29-1|-|TRBJ2-2
SVQGNTGELF
>TRBV27|-|TRBJ2-7
ASGPAGVGYEQY
>TRBV7-9|-|TRBJ2-2
ASSSLKTGELF
>TRBV11-2|TRBD1|TRBJ2-2
ASSFNRGTGELF
>TRBV4-1|-|TRBJ2-1
ASSRELANEQF